This TCR beta chain was profiled in a study of blood T cells in healthy people across ages. Next came a second PCR, run for about 6 to 11 cycles, which used a sample-barcoded 5' primer along with a J-beta primer mix. Each CDR3 protein is one row after TCRdb ran MiXCR on the 5' RACE reads. Of 1.5 million to 2 million distinct CDR3 sequences listed, 28% are singletons. This clonotype was counted a few times. Its antigen is unknown. The ends lost 7 bases at V and 4 bases at J; junction bases unmatched: 8. The CDR3 runs 14 residues. Germline values: CDR1 SGHAT, CDR2 FQNNGV. Study results and limitations: Estimated diversity that came from one million T cells was considered an underestimate. A strong correlation was seen between TCR beta diversity and naive T cell percentage.

RNA extraction gave at least 5 micrograms of total RNA per sample. Sequencing used blood. The chain links TRBV11-2 to TRBJ2-7; 9 positions match TRBD1. The TCR comes from a woman aged 25 to 39 in good health. The CDR3 nucleotides are TGTGCCAGCATCGACACAGGGGGCGCGTACGAGCAGTACTTC. Translated: CASIDTGGAYEQYF. Together with reference TRBV11-2 and TRBJ2-7, the CDR3 gives the full variable domain: EAGVAQSPRYKIIEKRQSVAFWCNPISGHATLYWYQQILGQGPKLLIQFQNNGVVDDSQLPKDRFSAERLKGVDSTLKIQPAKLEDSAVYLCASIDTGGAYEQYFGPGTRLTVT.